The 32 T cell receptor beta chains reported below all come from one sample, sequenced in a study of T cell responses to AZD1222 COVID-19 vaccine. Some clones are missing from TCRdb's copy, which holds only in-frame ones; the method was immunoSEQ multiplex PCR. The table has about 170,000 clones, around 90% seen once. Sequenced material: peripheral blood, taken 28 days after the second AZD1222 dose. These receptors all stem from an adult who received the AZD1222 COVID-19 vaccine.

The rearrangement uses TRBV5-8 and TRBJ1-1; D gene ambiguous. Germline CDR1 reads SGHTS; CDR2 reads YDEGEE. V was shortened by 1 base and J by 4 bases, with 8 bases between the two germline ends. This CDR3 contains 13 residues. The CDR3 spells CASSLLRSTEAFF. CDR3 DNA: TGTGCCAGCAGCTTGTTGCGGAGCACTGAAGCTTTCTTT.

The rearrangement joins TRBV5-1 to TRBJ1-6; D might be TRBD1 (5 bases). Trimming cost V 1 base and J 6 bases, with 14 bases left between them. CDR3 length equals 16 residues. Germline V gene data show CDR1 as SGHRS and CDR2 as YFSETQ. The CDR3 reads CASSLISGRGNSPLHF. For the CDR3, the DNA is TGCGCCAGCAGCTTGATTTCAGGGAGAGGTAATTCACCCCTCCACTTT.

The chain couples TRBV24-1 to TRBJ2-5, with TRBD2 matching 11 bases. The CDR3 sequence is 18 residues long. Per germline, CDR1 KGHDR and CDR2 SFDVKD. Trimming removed 0 bases from V and 4 bases from J; junction bases left unmatched: 9. The DNA for the CDR3 is TGTGCCACCAGTGATTTGATAGTTAGCGGGGGGGCTCGAGAGACCCAGTACTTC. This encodes CATSDLIVSGGARETQYF.

V is TRBV6-1 and J is TRBJ2-3; D gene unclear. Per the germline V gene, CDR1 is MNHNS and CDR2 is SASEGT. The length of the CDR3 is 15 residues. V lost 3 bases, J lost 0 bases, and 10 bases lay in between. The CDR3: CASSDRAISTDTQYF. The DNA of the CDR3 is TGTGCCAGCAGTGATAGGGCAATTAGCACAGATACGCAGTATTTT.

This clone was picked up many times. This sample includes further DNA sequences coding for the same CDR3. The chain joins TRBV27 to TRBJ2-7; no clear D gene. The V gene's germline CDR1 is MNHEY and CDR2 SMNVEV (reference sequence). This CDR3 comprises 13 residues. V lost 3 bases and J 3 bases, leaving 9 bases between the germline ends. CDR3 in DNA: TGTGCCAGCAGTTTGACGGAGAACTACGAGCAGTACTTC. This translates into CASSLTENYEQYF.

This CDR3 is CASSSRQGSSDSPLHF. The CDR3 nucleotides read TGCGCCAGCAGCTCAAGGCAGGGGAGTAGTGATTCACCCCTCCACTTT. The V gene is TRBV5-1, the J gene TRBJ1-6, with D perhaps TRBD1 (6 bases). In germline, CDR1 is SGHRS, CDR2 YFSETQ. This CDR3 spans 16 amino acids. V lost 3 bases and J lost 8, with 18 bases in between.

By share, this clone counts as medium-sized. The rearrangement joins TRBV3-1 (or the pseudogene TRBV3-2) to TRBJ2-7; TRBD1 agrees at 7 bases. The CDR3 has 14 amino acids. CDR1 is LGHDT, CDR2 YNNKEL, per germline (reference sequence). V dropped 5 bases and J dropped 2; count of bases not matched to a gene: 6. CDR3 coding DNA: TGTGCCAGCAGCGGGACAGTGACCGCCTACGAGCAGTACTTC. Translated: CASSGTVTAYEQYF.

This chain connects TRBV12-3 or TRBV12-4 to TRBJ1-2, with D maybe TRBD1 (6 bases). The CDR3 contains 13 residues. The germline V and J ends were trimmed by 6 bases and 2 bases, with 10 bases remaining between them. The DNA of the CDR3 is TGTGCCAGCAGCCCCGGACAGAACTATGGCTACACCTTC. Amino acids: CASSPGQNYGYTF.

The rearrangement joins TRBV2 to TRBJ1-6; D is undetermined. The V gene lost 6 bases and the J gene lost 8 bases, with 11 bases spanning the gap. The CDR3 runs 13 residues. Germline V CDR1 and CDR2: SNHLY, FYNNEI. CDR3 in amino acids: CASREGPDSPLHF. CDR3 DNA sequence: TGTGCCAGCAGAGAGGGCCCCGATTCACCCCTCCACTTT.

This chain joins TRBV3-1 (or the pseudogene TRBV3-2) and TRBJ2-7; TRBD1 matches 7 bases. This CDR3 has 15 residues. V shed 6 bases, J shed 3 bases, and the junction held 11 bases outside the gene matches. Germline lookup yields CDR1 LGHDT and CDR2 YNNKEL (reference sequence). DNA for the CDR3: TGTGCCAGCAGTCCACCTAACAGGGGTTTCTACGAGCAGTACTTC. Amino acids: CASSPPNRGFYEQYF.

Only one count was recorded for this clone. CDR3 bases: TGCAGCGTCGCAGAGAATACCAATCAGCCCCAGCATTTT. Translating gives CSVAENTNQPQHF. V usage is TRBV29-1 and J usage is TRBJ1-5; D is unresolved. V lost 6 bases to trimming and J lost 3 bases, with 12 bases between them. CDR3 length equals 13 residues. Germline loops: CDR1 SQVTM, CDR2 ANQGSEA.

The chain carries TRBV11-3 and TRBJ1-3; tentative D call: TRBD1 (5 bases). The CDR3 extends over 16 amino acids. With 4 bases removed from V and 7 bases from J, the gap between germline ends came to 20 bases. CDR1 and CDR2 from the germline V gene are SGHNT and YENEEA. As DNA, the CDR3 is TGTGCCAGCAGCTCCTTCCGCTGGGACGGTGGGAACACCATATATTTT. This gives the protein CASSSFRWDGGNTIYF.

This clone was counted a single time. The chain couples TRBV7-9 to TRBJ1-5; 7 nucleotides line up with TRBD1. V trimming: 4 bases; J trimming: 3 bases; junction bases outside the gene matches: 6. This CDR3 is built from 15 residues. CDR1 SEHNR and CDR2 FQNEAQ come from the germline V gene (reference sequence). CDR3 in DNA: TGTGCCAGCAGCTATCAGGGGGTTGACAATCAGCCCCAGCATTTT. It translates to CASSYQGVDNQPQHF.

This chain joins TRBV6-2 or TRBV6-3 and TRBJ2-3, with D possibly being TRBD1 or TRBD2 (5 bases each). Trimming left V 5 bases short and J 7 bases short, with 16 bases between. From germline, CDR1 is MNHEY and CDR2 SVGEGT. CDR3 length equals 14 residues. The CDR3 nucleotides read TGTGCCAGCAGTACCGGGGCCTCCACGAATACGCAGTATTTT. It yields the protein CASSTGASTNTQYF.

V is TRBV20-1 and J is TRBJ2-7; D is possibly TRBD1 (5 bases). Per the germline V gene, CDR1 is DFQATT and CDR2 is SNEGSKA (reference sequence). The CDR3 is made up of 12 amino acids. Trimming took 3 bases from V and 7 from J, leaving 13 bases between them. The CDR3 spells CSASWQGQEQYF. The CDR3 DNA is TGCAGTGCTAGTTGGCAGGGTCAGGAGCAGTACTTC.

This clone was recorded only once. The chain carries TRBV29-1 and TRBJ2-1; TRBD2 might be the D (6 bases). Germline V lookup: CDR1 SQVTM, CDR2 ANQGSEA. Trimming took 8 bases from V and 10 from J, leaving 15 bases between them. The CDR3 covers 11 residues. This CDR3 reads CSSGGVSEQFF. The CDR3 coding sequence is TGCAGCTCGGGCGGGGTATCGGAGCAGTTCTTC.

The J gene is TRBJ2-1, the V gene TRBV7-9; no reliable D call. The CDR3 runs to 14 residues. Germline CDR1 SEHNR, CDR2 FQNEAQ (reference sequence). The V end was cut by 0 bases, the J end by 5 bases, with 8 bases between. The CDR3 bases are TGTGCCAGCAGCTTAGCGTTACGGGACAATGAGCAGTTCTTC. Translation: CASSLALRDNEQFF. Looking up the rest from reference TRBV7-9 and TRBJ2-1 gives the full variable domain: DTGVSQNPRHKITKRGQNVTFRCDPISEHNRLYWYRQTLGQGPEFLTYFQNEAQLEKSRLLSDRFSAERPKGSFSTLEIQRTEQGDSAMYLCASSLALRDNEQFFGPGTRLTVL.

This chain joins TRBV7-2 and TRBJ1-3; D is unresolved. Germline values: CDR1 SGHTA, CDR2 FQGNSA. The CDR3 length is 15 residues. With 5 bases removed from V and 0 bases from J, the gap between germline ends came to 11 bases. The CDR3 DNA reads TGTGCCAGCAGCCTCTCCCACTACTCTGGAAACACCATATATTTT. It translates to CASSLSHYSGNTIYF. Filled out from reference TRBV7-2 and TRBJ1-3, the complete variable domain reads GAGVSQSPSNKVTEKGKDVELRCDPISGHTALYWYRQSLGQGLEFLIYFQGNSAPDKSGLPSDRFSAERTGGSVSTLTIQRTQQEDSAVYLCASSLSHYSGNTIYFGEGSWLTVV.

The chain couples TRBV14 to TRBJ1-2; 10 bases map to TRBD1. The trim removed 1 base at V and 0 bases at J, leaving 8 bases unmatched. Per the germline V gene, CDR1 is SGHDN and CDR2 is FVKESK. The CDR3 consists of 18 residues. CDR3 sequence (DNA): TGTGCCAGCAGCCAAGTCGGCCGGGGACAGGGGTCTAACTATGGCTACACCTTC. This sequence encodes CASSQVGRGQGSNYGYTF.

This chain uses TRBV6-5 with TRBJ2-3; TRBD2 matches 11 bases. This CDR3 has 16 amino acids. Germline CDR1 MNHEY, CDR2 SVGAGI. The V and J ends lost 3 bases and 5 bases, in that order; junction bases with no gene match: 7. The CDR3 nucleotides read TGTGCCAGCAGTTATTGGCTAGCGGGGGGAAGAGATACGCAGTATTTT. It translates to CASSYWLAGGRDTQYF.

The CDR3 here is CASSQEPDYGYTF. CDR3 coding DNA: TGCGCCAGCAGCCAAGAGCCCGACTATGGCTACACCTTC. The chain uses TRBV4-1 and TRBJ1-2; no firm D call. This CDR3 has 13 amino acids. Deletions cut 0 bases from V and 3 bases from J, with 5 bases between. Germline loops: CDR1 MGHRA, CDR2 YSYEKL.

The J gene is TRBJ2-1, the V gene TRBV5-8; tentatively, D is TRBD1 or TRBD2 (5 bases each). The CDR3 consists of 15 residues. Germline V gene lookup returns CDR1 SGHTS and CDR2 YDEGEE. V lost 0 bases to trimming and J lost 1 base, with 8 bases between them. Written as DNA, the CDR3 is TGTGCCAGCAGCTTGGACAGGACTTCCTACAATGAGCAGTTCTTC. The encoded protein is CASSLDRTSYNEQFF. The entire variable domain, with the rest obtained from reference TRBV5-8 and TRBJ2-1, is as follows: EAGVTQSPTHLIKTRGQQATLRCSPISGHTSVYWYQQALGLGLQFLLWYDEGEERNRGNFPPRFSGRQFPNYSSELNVNALELEDSALYLCASSLDRTSYNEQFFGPGTRLTVL.

The DNA of the CDR3 is TGTGCCAGCAGCTCTTCGGGAGCATCCTACAATGAGCAGTTCTTC. Amino acid sequence: CASSSSGASYNEQFF. The V gene is TRBV7-9, the J gene TRBJ2-1, with D possibly being TRBD2 (6 bases). Germline V gene data show CDR1 as SEHNR and CDR2 as FQNEAQ (reference sequence). V shed 4 bases and J shed 1 base, with 11 bases lying between them. This CDR3 region has 15 residues.

V usage is TRBV6-5 and J usage is TRBJ1-1; 7 bases match TRBD1. Per germline, CDR1 MNHEY and CDR2 SVGAGI. The CDR3 consists of 14 residues. J gave up 3 bases and V 5 bases, and 6 bases lay outside the gene matches. Written as DNA, the CDR3 is TGTGCCAGCAGTCCAGGACAGGTGGACACTGAAGCTTTCTTT. Its protein is CASSPGQVDTEAFF.

This clone was seen once. The J gene is TRBJ1-2, the V gene TRBV10-3, with 7 bases aligning to TRBD1. Germline V gene sequence: CDR1 ENHRY, CDR2 SYGVKD. The CDR3 is made up of 13 amino acids. Trimming removed 6 bases from V and 4 bases from J; junction bases left unmatched: 5. The CDR3 sequence is CAIRGTASYGYTF. The CDR3 bases are TGTGCCATCAGGGGGACAGCTTCCTATGGCTACACCTTC.

J is TRBJ1-6 and V is TRBV5-1; a possible D gene is TRBD1 (5 bases). Per germline, CDR1 SGHRS and CDR2 YFSETQ. The CDR3 is 18 amino acids. Between the trimmed V and J ends, which lost 5 bases and 0 bases, there was a span of 18 bases. CDR3 DNA sequence: TGCGCCAGCAGGGGGGGGACGTTTGTGAACTCCTATAATTCACCCCTCCACTTT. This encodes CASRGGTFVNSYNSPLHF.

The chain is built from TRBV6-2 or TRBV6-3 and TRBJ1-1; the D is unclear. In germline, CDR1 is MNHEY, CDR2 SVGEGT. V gave up 4 bases and J gave up 4 bases, with 13 bases separating them. The CDR3 runs 14 residues. The CDR3 loop is CASSSRTQATEAFF. The CDR3 bases are TGTGCCAGCAGTTCCAGGACCCAGGCCACTGAAGCTTTCTTT.

This clone was observed a handful of times. The chain employs TRBV2 and TRBJ2-1; TRBD2 matches at 11 bases. The germline gives CDR1 SNHLY, CDR2 FYNNEI. The ends lost 6 bases at V and 4 bases at J; junction bases unmatched: 2. CDR3 length: 14 residues. DNA for the CDR3: TGTGCCAGCAGCCGACTAGCGGGGTACAATGAGCAGTTCTTC. Encoded protein: CASSRLAGYNEQFF.

The chain recombines TRBV3-1 (or the pseudogene TRBV3-2) with TRBJ1-4; the D is unclear. The V end lost 4 bases, the J end lost 3 bases, and 15 bases lay between the germline ends. The CDR3 has 16 amino acids. In germline, CDR1 is LGHDT, CDR2 YNNKEL (reference sequence). The CDR3 region is CASSPRRGISNEKLFF. DNA of the CDR3: TGTGCCAGCAGCCCCCGGCGCGGGATTTCTAATGAAAAACTGTTTTTT.

The chain employs TRBV7-9 and TRBJ2-3; the D gene could be TRBD1 or TRBD2 (6 bases each). With 4 bases removed from V and 0 bases from J, the gap between germline ends came to 11 bases. Germline CDR1 is SEHNR and CDR2 is FQNEAQ (reference sequence). The CDR3 is 15 residues long. CDR3 bases: TGTGCCAGCAGCTCGGGGGCGGGGAGCACAGATACGCAGTATTTT. It is translated as CASSSGAGSTDTQYF. The full variable domain, its missing parts supplied by reference TRBV7-9 and TRBJ2-3, is DTGVSQNPRHKITKRGQNVTFRCDPISEHNRLYWYRQTLGQGPEFLTYFQNEAQLEKSRLLSDRFSAERPKGSFSTLEIQRTEQGDSAMYLCASSSGAGSTDTQYFGPGTRLTVL.

J is TRBJ1-1 and V is TRBV18; a possible D gene is TRBD1 (6 bases). CDR1 is KGHSH and CDR2 is LQKENI in the germline V gene. Trimming removed 6 bases from V and 11 bases from J, with 19 bases in between. The CDR3 contains 13 residues. CDR3: CASSPRQDGWAFF. The CDR3 DNA reads as TGTGCCAGCTCCCCTCGACAGGATGGATGGGCTTTCTTT.

This chain connects TRBV11-2 to TRBJ1-6; 9 bases fit TRBD1. This CDR3 spans 16 amino acids. Germline trimming cut 4 bases from V and 3 bases from J; bases unmatched to any gene: 4. The germline V gene encodes CDR1 SGHAT and CDR2 FQNNGV. The CDR3 DNA sequence: TGTGCCAGCAGCTACCTGACAGGGGGCTATAATTCACCCCTCCACTTT. Protein product: CASSYLTGGYNSPLHF.